The T cell receptor (beta chain) under discussion was sequenced for a study of spatial heterogeneity in lung cancer. Time point indicated: blood at routine non-recurrence follow-up after resection. Whole RNA, isolated from tumor, nontumor lung or frozen PBMC, was sequenced without prior sorting. V was trimmed by 6 bases and J by 5 bases, leaving 19 bases between them. Germline CDR1 MNHEY, CDR2 SVGAGI. The CDR3 totals 16 residues. TCRdb itself ran the 5' RACE reads through MiXCR, one entry per CDR3 protein. The sample lists about 120,000 distinct CDR3 sequences, 10% to 15% occurring once. In this sample, this clonotype turned up many times.

This clonotype was sampled from a male donor with early-stage non-small cell lung cancer. J is TRBJ2-2 and V is TRBV6-5; D possibly matches TRBD1 or TRBD2 (5 bases each). The source material was PBMCs, sampled at follow-up. This CDR3 reads CASRPPGQGMTGELFF. DNA of the CDR3: TGTGCCAGCAGACCCCCGGGGCAGGGAATGACCGGGGAGCTGTTTTTT.